A selection of T cell receptor beta chains follows, all from one sample in a study of cytomegalovirus exposure and HLA in healthy donors. Generated by immunoSEQ multiplex PCR, the TCRdb table keeps only in-frame clones and is missing some. The sample has under 150,000 clones; roughly three quarters are singletons. The sequenced material came from PBMCs. The receptors were sampled from a male donor in good health and CMV-seronegative. Each CDR3 is given with its conserved first and last residue. The D gene is left open where the match is weak. Only some rows state a clone size, as once, few, many or a class for expanded clones.

clone size	V gene	D gene	J gene	CDR3 DNA	CDR3 protein
NA	TRBV9	TRBD1	TRBJ2-2	TGTGCCAGCAGCGTAGGAACCCCAGGGGGCGCGAACACCGGGGAGCTGTTTTTT	CASSVGTPGGANTGELFF
once	TRBV7-9	TRBD2	TRBJ2-5	TGTGCCAGCAGCCCGGGGACTAACCAAGAGACCCAGTACTTC	CASSPGTNQETQYF
NA	TRBV14	TRBD2	TRBJ2-2	TGTGCCAGCCGACTAGCGGGGAACACCGGGGAGCTGTTTTTT	CASRLAGNTGELFF
NA	TRBV30	TRBD1	TRBJ2-7	TGTGCCTGGAGTGTTATGGACAGGGGGTACGAGCAGTACTTC	CAWSVMDRGYEQYF
NA	TRBV6-5	NA	TRBJ2-5	TGTGCCAGCAGGCCCCCTCAGGGTGGAAAGACCCAGCACTTC	CASRPPQGGKTQHF
NA	TRBV6-5	NA	TRBJ2-2	TGTGCCAGCCGGGAACGGAGCAACACCGGGGAGCTGTTTTTT	CASRERSNTGELFF
NA	TRBV7-2	NA	TRBJ2-3	TGTGCCAGCAGCCCGTCTAGCGCCCGGACAGATACGCAGTATTTT	CASSPSSARTDTQYF
NA	TRBV18	TRBD1	TRBJ2-7	TGTGCCAGCTCACCAATGACAGGGATCGGCGAGCAGTACTTC	CASSPMTGIGEQYF
NA	TRBV27	NA	TRBJ2-3	TGTGCCAGCAGGGGCAGAAACACAGATACGCAGTATTTT	CASRGRNTDTQYF
NA	TRBV18	NA	TRBJ1-1	TGTGCCAGCTCACTTCCACGACGGGGTAGGGAGGACACTGAAGCTTTCTTT	CASSLPRRGREDTEAFF